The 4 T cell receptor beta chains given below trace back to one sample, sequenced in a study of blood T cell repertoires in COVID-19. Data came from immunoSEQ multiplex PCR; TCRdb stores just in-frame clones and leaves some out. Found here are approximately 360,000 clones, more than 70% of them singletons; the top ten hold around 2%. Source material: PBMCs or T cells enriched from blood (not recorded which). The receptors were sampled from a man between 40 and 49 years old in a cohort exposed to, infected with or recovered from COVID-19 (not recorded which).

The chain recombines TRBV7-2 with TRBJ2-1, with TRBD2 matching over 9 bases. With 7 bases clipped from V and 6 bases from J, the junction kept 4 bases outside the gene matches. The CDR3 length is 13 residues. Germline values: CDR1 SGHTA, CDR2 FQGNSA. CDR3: CASNVAGVNEQFF. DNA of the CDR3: TGTGCCAGCAACGTAGCGGGAGTCAATGAGCAGTTCTTC.

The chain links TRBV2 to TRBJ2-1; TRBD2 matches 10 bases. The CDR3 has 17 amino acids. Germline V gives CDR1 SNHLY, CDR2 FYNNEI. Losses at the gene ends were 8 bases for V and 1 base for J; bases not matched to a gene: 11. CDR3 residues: CASSASGRARSYNEQFF. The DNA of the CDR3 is TGTGCCAGCTCGGCTAGCGGGAGAGCTAGGTCCTACAATGAGCAGTTCTTC.

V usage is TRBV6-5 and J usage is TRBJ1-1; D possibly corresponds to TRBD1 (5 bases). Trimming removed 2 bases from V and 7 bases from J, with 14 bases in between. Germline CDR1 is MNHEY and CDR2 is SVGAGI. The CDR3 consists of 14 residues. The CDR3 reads CASSYTAGSGEAFF. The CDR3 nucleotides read TGTGCCAGCAGTTACACCGCAGGGTCCGGTGAAGCTTTCTTT.

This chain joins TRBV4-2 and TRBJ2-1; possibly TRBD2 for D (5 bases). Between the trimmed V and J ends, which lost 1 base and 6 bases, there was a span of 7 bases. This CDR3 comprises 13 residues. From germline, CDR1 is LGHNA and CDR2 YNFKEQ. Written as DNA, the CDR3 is TGTGCCAGCAGCCAAGTCGCGGGCAATGAGCAGTTCTTC. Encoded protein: CASSQVAGNEQFF.